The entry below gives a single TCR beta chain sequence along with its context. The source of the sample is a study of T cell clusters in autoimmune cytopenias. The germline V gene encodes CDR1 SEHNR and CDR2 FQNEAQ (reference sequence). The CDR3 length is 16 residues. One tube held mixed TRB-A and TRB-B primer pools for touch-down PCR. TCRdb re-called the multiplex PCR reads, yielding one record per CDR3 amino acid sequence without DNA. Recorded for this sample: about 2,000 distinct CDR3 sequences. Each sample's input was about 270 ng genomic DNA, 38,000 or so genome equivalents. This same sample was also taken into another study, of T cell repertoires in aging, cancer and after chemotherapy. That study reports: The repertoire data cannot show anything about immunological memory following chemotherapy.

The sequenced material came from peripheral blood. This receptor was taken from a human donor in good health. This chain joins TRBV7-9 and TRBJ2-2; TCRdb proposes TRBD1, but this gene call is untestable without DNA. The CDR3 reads CASSLGQGTNTGELFF.